This T cell receptor (beta chain) originates from a study of shared clonotypes between healthy human individuals. Healthy adults negative for HIV, lacking recent acute infections or vaccinations, served as donors. Those who donated, Caucasian adults without exception, all lived in Nashville, Tennessee. Deep was the level at which the assay was run. Original processing methods: Filtering differed because ImmunoSEQ produced junction-only sequences that carried no quality scores. Here immunoSEQ multiplex PCR was the method, and the copy in TCRdb shows in-frame clones only, minus some. V, J and clone size reflect that table, while D and trimming were determined from the DNA. Of about 1.4 million clones in the sample, 96% were seen once. The source of this sequence is a young man in good health. Sequencing was carried out using naive CD4+ T cells sorted from blood. Subset meaning: CD45RA+ positively selected.

CDR3 loop: CASSVRAWAGANVLTF. CDR3 DNA sequence: TGCGCCAGCAGTGTCAGAGCGTGGGCTGGGGCCAACGTCCTGACTTTC. This sequence joins TRBV10-2 and TRBJ2-6; D is ambiguous. CDR3 length: 16 residues. V was shortened by 4 bases and J by 2 bases, with 12 bases between the two germline ends. Germline V lookup: CDR1 WSHSY, CDR2 SAAADI.